These T cell receptor beta chains were read from a single sample in a study of PD-1 blockade in classical Hodgkin lymphoma. Clones were sequenced by immunoSEQ multiplex PCR, and TCRdb holds only the in-frame ones, with some missing. Among some 70,000 clones, about 93% were seen once, and the ten largest hold more than 2%. The sample taken for sequencing was peripheral blood mononuclear cells (PBMCs). The receptors here all came from a human donor with classical Hodgkin lymphoma. Both conserved end residues are part of each CDR3. A D gene is named only where the DNA matches it firmly. Expanded clones get a size class; other rows say once, few or many, or leave the size out.

V	J	size	D	CDR3	DNA
TRBV6-6	TRBJ2-7	NA	NA	CASSYSGGDYSYEQYF	TGTGCCAGCAGTTACTCCGGGGGAGATTACTCCTACGAGCAGTACTTC
TRBV5-1	TRBJ1-4	NA	TRBD1	CASSLVWGTGKKLFF	TGCGCCAGCAGCTTGGTTTGGGGGACAGGGAAAAAACTGTTTTTT
TRBV18	TRBJ2-7	NA	TRBD1	CASSPTGTGGYEQYF	TGTGCCAGCTCCCCGACCGGGACAGGCGGCTACGAGCAGTACTTC
TRBV7-2	TRBJ2-3	NA	TRBD2	CASTLGTSYGTDTQYF	TGTGCCAGCACCCTCGGGACTAGCTATGGCACAGATACGCAGTATTTT
TRBV5-4	TRBJ2-3	NA	NA	CASSQSSGGTDTQYF	TGTGCCAGCAGCCAGAGCAGCGGAGGCACAGATACGCAGTATTTT
TRBV19	TRBJ2-2	NA	TRBD2	CASSPRLAGGPGTGELFF	TGTGCCAGTAGTCCCCGGTTAGCGGGGGGGCCGGGCACCGGGGAGCTGTTTTTT
TRBV7-9	TRBJ1-3	NA	NA	CASRAAAGNTIYF	TGTGCCTCCCGGGCGGCAGCTGGAAACACCATATATTTT
TRBV5-4	TRBJ1-1	NA	NA	CASSLLGARAEAFF	TGTGCCAGCAGCTTGCTAGGGGCGCGGGCTGAAGCTTTCTTT
TRBV5-1	TRBJ1-1	NA	NA	CASSFQGEGEAFF	TGCGCCAGCAGCTTCCAAGGGGAAGGCGAAGCTTTCTTT
TRBV4-1	TRBJ1-2	once	NA	CASSQEGLEGYTF	TGCGCCAGCAGCCAAGAGGGCTTAGAGGGCTACACCTTC